This T cell receptor beta chain was found in a study of naive and memory T cell subsets. CDR3 size: 14 residues. Germline values: CDR1 SGHVS, CDR2 FNYEAQ. Trimming removed 3 bases from V and 6 bases from J, with 11 bases in between. Points from the study as a whole: TCR transcript changes with activation or differentiation may affect this RNA method. More TCRs at tuberculin sites were read as hypersensitivity T cell infiltration.

The SP2 primer and nested alpha and beta constant region primers amplified ligated cDNA in four rounds. A single record per CDR3 protein comes from TCRdb applying MiXCR to the UMI-ligation and nested PCR reads. The table has 40,000 or so distinct CDR3 sequences, around 10% seen once. Notes on this clonotype: What it binds is unknown.

Regarding treatment: skin biopsy from PPD injection site in Mantoux-positive individual. An oligonucleotide containing a UMI was ligated to the 3' end of TCR cDNA. The source was skin, collected from a tuberculin skin test site. The sequence was collected from an adult in good health. This chain joins TRBV7-6 and TRBJ2-2, with D possibly being TRBD1 (5 bases). The CDR3 DNA reads TGTGCCAGCAGCTTCAGACAGCTCCCCGGGGAGCTGTTTTTT. Translated, it gives CASSFRQLPGELFF.